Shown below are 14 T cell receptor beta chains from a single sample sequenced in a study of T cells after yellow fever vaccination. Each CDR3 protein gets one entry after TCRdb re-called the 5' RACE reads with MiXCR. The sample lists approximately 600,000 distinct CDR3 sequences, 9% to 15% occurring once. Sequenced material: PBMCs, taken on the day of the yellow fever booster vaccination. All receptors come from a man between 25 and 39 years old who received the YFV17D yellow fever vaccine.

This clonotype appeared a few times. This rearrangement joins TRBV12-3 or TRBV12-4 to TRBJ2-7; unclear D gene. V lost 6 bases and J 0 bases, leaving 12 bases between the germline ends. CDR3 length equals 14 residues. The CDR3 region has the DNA TGTGCCAGCAGCGACCAGCGTAGCTCCTACGAGCAGTACTTC. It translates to CASSDQRSSYEQYF.

The chain's CDR3 is CASSPTGTIETQYF. The CDR3 DNA reads as TGTGCCAGCAGTCCCACAGGGACCATCGAGACCCAGTACTTC. The rearrangement uses TRBV12-3 or TRBV12-4 and TRBJ2-5; maybe TRBD1 (6 bases). This CDR3 contains 14 residues. Deletions cut 5 bases from V and 5 bases from J, with 15 bases between.

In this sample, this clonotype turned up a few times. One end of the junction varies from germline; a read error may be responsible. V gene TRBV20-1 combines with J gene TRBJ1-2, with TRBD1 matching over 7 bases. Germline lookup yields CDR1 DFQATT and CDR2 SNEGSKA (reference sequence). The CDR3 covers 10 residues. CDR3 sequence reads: CSATRQGTYF. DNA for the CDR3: TGCAGTGCTACCCGACAGGGTACCTACTTC.

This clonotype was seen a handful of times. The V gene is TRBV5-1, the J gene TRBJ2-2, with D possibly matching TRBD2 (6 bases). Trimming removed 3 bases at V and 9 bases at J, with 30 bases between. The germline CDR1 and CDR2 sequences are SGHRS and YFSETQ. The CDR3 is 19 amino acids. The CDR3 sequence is CASSSKATIAEGYHRELFF. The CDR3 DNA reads TGCGCCAGCAGCTCCAAAGCAACCATAGCGGAGGGATACCACCGGGAGCTGTTTTTT.

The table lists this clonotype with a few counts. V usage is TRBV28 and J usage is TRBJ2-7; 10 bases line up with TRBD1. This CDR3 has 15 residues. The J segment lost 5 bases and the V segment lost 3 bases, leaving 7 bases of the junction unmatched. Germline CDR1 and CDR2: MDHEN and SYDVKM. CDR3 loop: CASSFGTGEVNEQYF. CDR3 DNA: TGTGCCAGCAGTTTCGGGACAGGGGAGGTCAACGAGCAGTACTTC.

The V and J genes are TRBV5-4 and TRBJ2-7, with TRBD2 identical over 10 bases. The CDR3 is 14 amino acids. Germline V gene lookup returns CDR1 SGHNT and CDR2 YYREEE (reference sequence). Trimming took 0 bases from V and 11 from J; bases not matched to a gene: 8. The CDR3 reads CASSLESSGSSKYF. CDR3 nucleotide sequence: TGTGCCAGCAGCTTGGAGTCTAGCGGGAGTTCGAAGTACTTC.

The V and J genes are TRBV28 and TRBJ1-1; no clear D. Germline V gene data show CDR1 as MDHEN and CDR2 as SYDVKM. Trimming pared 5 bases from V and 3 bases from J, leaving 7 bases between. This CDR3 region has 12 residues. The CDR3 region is CASSRTHTEAFF. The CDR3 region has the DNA TGTGCCAGCAGTCGAACACACACTGAAGCTTTCTTT.

In nucleotides, the CDR3 is TGTGCCAGCAGCGAGCCGGTCGCGCGGGGTCGCACAGATACGCAGTATTTT. Translation: CASSEPVARGRTDTQYF. This chain links TRBV27 with TRBJ2-3; maybe TRBD2 (6 bases). CDR1 is MNHEY, CDR2 SMNVEV, per germline (reference sequence). The CDR3 totals 17 residues. V lost 6 bases, J lost 1 base, and 20 bases lay in between.

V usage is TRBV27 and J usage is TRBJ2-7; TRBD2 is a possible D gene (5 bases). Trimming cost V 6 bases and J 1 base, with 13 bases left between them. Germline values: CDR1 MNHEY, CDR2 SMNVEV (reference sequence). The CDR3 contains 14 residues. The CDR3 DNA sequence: TGTGCCAGCAGCCCGGGGAGAGCTTCCTACGAGCAGTACTTC. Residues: CASSPGRASYEQYF.

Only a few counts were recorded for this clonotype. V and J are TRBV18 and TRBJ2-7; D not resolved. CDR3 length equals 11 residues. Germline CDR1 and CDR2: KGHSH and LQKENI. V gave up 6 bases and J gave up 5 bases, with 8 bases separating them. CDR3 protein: CASSTIHEQYF. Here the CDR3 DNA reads TGTGCCAGCTCCACTATCCACGAGCAGTACTTC.

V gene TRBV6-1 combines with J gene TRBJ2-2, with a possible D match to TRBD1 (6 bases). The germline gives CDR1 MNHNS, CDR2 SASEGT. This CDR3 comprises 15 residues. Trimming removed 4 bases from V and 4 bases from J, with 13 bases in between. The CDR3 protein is CASSVTGSGTGELFF. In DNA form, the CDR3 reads TGTGCCAGCAGTGTTACAGGGAGCGGCACCGGGGAGCTGTTTTTT.

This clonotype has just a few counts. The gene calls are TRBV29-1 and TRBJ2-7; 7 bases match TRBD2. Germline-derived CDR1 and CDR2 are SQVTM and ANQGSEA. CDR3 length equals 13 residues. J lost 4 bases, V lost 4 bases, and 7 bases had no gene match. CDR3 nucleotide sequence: TGCAGCGTTGGCGGGAGTAGTTGGTACGAGCAGTACTTC. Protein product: CSVGGSSWYEQYF.

CDR3 in DNA: TGTGCCAGCAGCAGGGGGCACTCCTACGAGCAGTACTTC. Amino acids: CASSRGHSYEQYF. The chain joins TRBV27 to TRBJ2-7; TRBD1 aligns across 8 bases. The CDR3 loop spans 13 amino acids. V gave up 6 bases and J gave up 0 bases; unmatched junction bases: 1. Germline values: CDR1 MNHEY, CDR2 SMNVEV (reference sequence).

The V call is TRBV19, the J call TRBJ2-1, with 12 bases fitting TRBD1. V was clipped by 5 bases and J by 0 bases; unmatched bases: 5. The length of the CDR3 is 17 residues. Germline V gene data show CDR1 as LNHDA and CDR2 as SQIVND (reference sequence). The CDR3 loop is CASSSGQGAFSYNEQFF. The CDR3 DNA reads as TGTGCCAGTAGTTCGGGACAGGGGGCTTTCTCCTACAATGAGCAGTTCTTC.